This T cell receptor beta chain was observed in a study of cytomegalovirus exposure and HLA in healthy donors listed by TCRdb under 2017. About the study as a whole: An earlier analysis of 587 of the donors reported 250 to 350 Gb of sequence data and 117 million unique TCR beta sequences obtained from 150 million to 200 million T cells. Rather than using new phenotypic data, the later analysis identified candidate immune exposures from TCR beta sequences and from how often those sequences occurred across donors. A later analysis re-analyzed previously published TCR beta repertoires from 660 or so donors and added high-resolution HLA genotyping to study TCR occurrence patterns. Besides the first cohort of about 730 subjects, a separate validation cohort made up of roughly 120 different subjects was used. To predict cytomegalovirus infection status, the study combined high-throughput TCR immunosequencing, statistical association of individual TCRs with disease status, and machine learning. To decide whether each TCR beta V gene segment behaved as functional or pseudogenic, an earlier analysis of some 600 of the donors relied on high-throughput TCR beta sequencing. The genetic ancestry cluster associated with self-reported Caucasian donors included over 80% of the roughly 400 genotyped donors. Donor age, sex, ethnicity and CMV serostatus were compiled together with the repertoire data. The study profiled the T cell repertoires of around 700 subjects by immunosequencing and related them to cytomegalovirus serostatus. Both class I and class II loci were covered by HLA typing, at four-digit resolution. Genome-wide SNP genotypes for about 60% of the 666 donors were used in a later genetic analysis, which treated that subset as a discovery cohort. About 330 gigabases of sequencing data and about 92 million unique TCR sequences made up an early release that covered fewer than 650 HLA-typed donors. Every repertoire in the discovery cohort had been generated on one and the same sequencing platform. Among over 350 genotyped donors of the cohort, an average of approximately 230,000 unique TCR beta nucleotide sequences were sequenced per donor, roughly 18% of them non-productive. The number of donors typed differed by locus, with roughly 620-640 for A, B, C, DRB1 and DQB1, approximately 500 for DQA1, over 600 for DPA1, and roughly 450 for DPB1. The study was designed to test whether signatures of past pathogen exposure could be identified by cataloging public T cell receptors. Because of strong linkage in the cohort, four or five DR-DQ haplotypes were treated as single units for association and clustering.

The cohort consisted of approximately 690 healthy bone marrow donors. At the time of sampling, every cohort member was nominally healthy, though immune exposures that went unrecorded were likely present. The donor tested CMV seronegative, placing the donor among the approximately 400 seronegative members of the cohort. A peripheral blood sample was provided by each donor, and peripheral blood mononuclear cells were used for TCR beta sequencing. The Qiagen DNeasy Blood Extraction Kit was used to extract genomic DNA from the blood cell samples. What the work shows at the level of the full study, not this receptor alone: A few of the identified cytomegalovirus-associated TCR beta chains were confirmed in vitro to be specific for cytomegalovirus antigens. When HLA alleles, especially DR and DQ, strongly co-occurred, TCR associations were difficult to assign to individual alleles. An association between a missense DCLRE1C variant and V-gene and J-gene trimming of TCR beta chains was found in a later genetic analysis and replicated in an independent cohort. In a later analysis, HLA-associated TCR beta chains showed more clonal expansion and lower generation probabilities than non-associated chains that were equally common. According to the authors, the approach could potentially be generalized to other disease states and immunological phenotypes. Most CMV-associated TCR beta chains appeared to be HLA-restricted in a later analysis, and the HLA associations seemed to be driven largely by CMV exposure. Correlated functional status among segregating V segments might be attributable to linkage disequilibrium, but an unknown experimental factor could not be ruled out. According to a later analysis, parvovirus B19, influenza, CMV and Epstein-Barr virus appeared linked to several top co-occurrence clusters. Because counts were too low, about 18 rarely observed V segments, including chromosome 9 orphons, were excluded from the earlier analysis of several hundred of the donors. CMV serostatus was the only immune exposure information available for the cohort. A further reported finding was that TCR beta sequences accurately predicted the HLA-A and HLA-B alleles for most subjects in the first cohort. In the study, about 150 TCR beta chains were listed as associated with cytomegalovirus. In a later analysis, some 18,000 TCR beta sequences were associated with specific HLA alleles at a false discovery rate of 0.05. In a later analysis, TCR association rates were found to vary across HLA loci, with the most associated TCRs seen for DRB1 alleles and the fewest for HLA-C alleles. An earlier analysis of 450 to 750 of the donors showed that most TCR beta V segments appeared in productive rearrangements either about 87% or about 30% of the time, which broadly matched IMGT annotations. Because HLA typing was unavailable for some donors at each locus, only the typed subset was used in association tests. A cluster of highly shared sequence variants was judged likely to be a technical artifact of the sequencing pipeline. In both the original and validation cohorts, the classifier was reported to diagnose cytomegalovirus status with high specificity and sensitivity. Roughly uniform sequencing depth across donors was assumed in presence/absence analyses, although this assumption may not hold. In a later genetic analysis, fewer N-insertions in productive TCRs were reported among donors in an Asian-associated ancestry cluster than the roughly 700-donor mean. Across donors, most TCR sequences were observed very rarely, whereas some public TCRs were present in many individuals. This cohort had only TCR beta chains sequenced, and the lack of alpha or paired-chain data limited which features could be detected.

The library was prepared using the immunoSEQ multiplex PCR assay. The multiplex PCR relied on a mix of 60 forward primers for TCR Vbeta segments and 13 reverse primers for TCR Jbeta segments. Amplification of the CDR3 region of rearranged TCR beta genes was performed with a multiplex PCR assay on genomic DNA. Amplified TCR beta libraries were sequenced as 87-base-pair reads on the Illumina HiSeq System. The original methods were these. A later analysis counted about 80 million unique TCR beta chains across the 666 repertoires, and 9 million to 14 million of these chains were shared by at least two donors. Raw reads were error-corrected and collapsed into unique sequences with a nearest-neighbor algorithm that merged closely related sequences to remove PCR and sequencing errors. V, D and J gene segments were assigned by aligning CDR3 sequences to IMGT reference sequences. For a sequence to be retained, a match of at least six nucleotides to both a V gene segment and a J gene segment was required. Rearrangements were called productive when the CDR3 lacked stop codons and stayed in frame with V and J; all others were non-productive. CDR3 was defined by IMGT convention, running from the second conserved V-encoded cysteine to the conserved J-encoded phenylalanine. The earlier analysis of 587 of the donors excluded sequences that lacked an unambiguous match to a single V gene segment. An earlier analysis of approximately 590 of the donors classified V segments as functional when productive rearrangements were above 56.7% and as segregating when the standard deviation between donors was above 5%. A statistical classification framework was developed to diagnose cytomegalovirus status using the catalog of TCR beta chain sequences. V and J gene assignment, in a later analysis, came from comparing TCR nucleotide sequences with IMGT/GENE-DB human TR gene sequences. In a later analysis, CDR3 sequences and most-parsimonious VDJ recombination scenarios were assigned using the TCRdist pipeline. In a later analysis, every TCR beta chain was defined by the combination of its CDR3 amino acid sequence and its V-gene family, and reads without a unique V-gene family were dropped. A later analysis removed several hundred highly shared, low-generation-probability nucleotide sequences to deal with suspected cross-contamination and a sequencing artifact. In a later analysis, a clonal expansion index was calculated for each public chain from normalized within-repertoire ranks of inferred template counts. Generation probabilities in a later analysis came from a VDJ recombination model fitted to out-of-frame rearrangements, and those results were checked against IGoR. In a later analysis, TCR-TCR, TCR-HLA and TCR-CMV co-occurrence was scored with hypergeometric tests, and a repertoire-size bias correction was applied to TCR pairs. To estimate false discovery rates, a later analysis permuted the HLA or CMV assignments 20 times. In a later analysis, co-occurring TCRs were grouped using DBSCAN, with TCRdist sequence similarity added in when clustering inside HLA-allele-positive subsets. Repertoires with fewer than 30,000 or more than 120,000 public chains, plus five repertoires with anomalous nucleotide sharing, were excluded from co-occurrence clustering. TCRdb provides this immuneACCESS table in a form limited to in-frame rearrangements. Some clones are lacking; in checked studies, under half of them reflect an unresolved V gene, and why the rest are absent is not known. V, J and clone size reflect that table, while D and trimming were determined from the DNA. This sample's table contains roughly 60,000 clones. The top ten clonotypes cover 3.6% of the sample.

As concerns this clone: Its cognate antigen has yet to be identified.

The sample taken for sequencing was PBMCs. The receptor was derived from a young woman in good health and CMV-seronegative.

The CDR3 has the sequence CASSPTPGQARVNTEAFF. The bases read TGTGCCAGCAGCCCTACGCCGGGACAGGCAAGGGTCAACACTGAAGCTTTCTTT. Rearrangement joined TRBV5-6 to TRBJ1-1; 8 middle bases align to TRBD1. CDR1 and CDR2, per the germline V gene, are SGHDT and YYEEEE. Inclusive of the bounding cysteine and phenylalanine, the CDR3 is 18 residues long. CDR3 DNA only is kept here, 54 bases in frame from base 1. V lost 4 bases and J lost 2 bases, and the count of bases not matched to a germline gene is 16.